A single sample gave rise to the 9 T cell receptor beta chains below, sequenced in a study of control samples from healthy donors and cancer patients. Libraries were prepared by immunoSEQ multiplex PCR; TCRdb keeps only in-frame clonotypes and omits some of them. Of about 140,000 clones in the sample, more than 80% are singletons; the top ten hold 5.5% to 7.5%. Sequenced sample: blood. The receptor source for this set is a man aged 18 to 29 in good health.

The chain uses TRBV19 and TRBJ1-5; 11 nucleotides align to TRBD1. The CDR3 runs 17 residues. Trimming removed 5 bases from V and 7 bases from J; junction bases left unmatched: 13. Germline V gene data show CDR1 as LNHDA and CDR2 as SQIVND (reference sequence). The DNA for the CDR3 is TGTGCCAGTAGTCGGGGGGCCGGGACAGGGGGAGGGCAGCCCCAGCATTTT. Protein: CASSRGAGTGGGQPQHF.

The sample holds one count of this clone. Other DNA sequences from this sample encode an identical CDR3 as well. J is TRBJ2-7 and V is TRBV5-4; D remains ambiguous. Germline lookup yields CDR1 SGHNT and CDR2 YYREEE (reference sequence). This CDR3 has 12 amino acids. Trimming took 2 bases from V and 3 from J, leaving 6 bases between them. This CDR3 reads CASSLDGYEQYF. The CDR3 DNA reads as TGTGCCAGCAGCTTAGACGGCTACGAGCAGTACTTC.

This clone was counted a single time. The gene calls are TRBV12-5 and TRBJ1-6, with 7 bases fitting TRBD1. The germline V gene encodes CDR1 LGHNT and CDR2 FRNRAP. V lost 1 base, J lost 7 bases, and 7 bases stayed unmatched. The CDR3 length is 16 residues. The CDR3: CASGLGQGNGNSPLHF. In DNA, the CDR3 is TGTGCTAGTGGTTTGGGACAGGGTAACGGCAATTCACCCCTCCACTTT.

This chain links TRBV7-3 with TRBJ2-2, with TRBD2 matching over 8 bases. Germline CDR1 is SGHTA and CDR2 is FQGTGA. The CDR3 covers 16 residues. V gave up 5 bases and J gave up 3 bases; unmatched junction bases: 8. CDR3 coding DNA: TGTGCCAGCAGCCGCCCGGGGGGGCCGGACACCGGGGAGCTGTTTTTT. It yields the protein CASSRPGGPDTGELFF.

The genes are TRBV7-6 and TRBJ2-3; 10 positions match TRBD2. Germline lookup yields CDR1 SGHVS and CDR2 FNYEAQ. The CDR3 loop spans 18 amino acids. With V trimmed by 0 bases and J by 3 bases, 9 bases remained unmatched. The CDR3: CASSLASRTSGSTDTQYF. CDR3 bases: TGTGCCAGCAGCTTAGCCAGCAGGACTAGCGGATCGACAGATACGCAGTATTTT.

The chain is built from TRBV2 and TRBJ1-2; the D is unclear. The germline V gene has CDR1 SNHLY and CDR2 FYNNEI. CDR3 size: 11 residues. The V end was cut by 3 bases, the J end by 8 bases, with 7 bases between. CDR3 region: CASSEVSGYTF. The DNA for the CDR3 is TGTGCCAGCAGTGAGGTTTCCGGCTACACCTTC. Full variable domain (rest looked up from reference TRBV2 and TRBJ1-2): EPEVTQTPSHQVTQMGQEVILRCVPISNHLYFYWYRQILGQKVEFLVSFYNNEISEKSEIFDDQFSVERPDGSNFTLKIRSTKLEDSAMYFCASSEVSGYTFGSGTRLTVV.

This rearrangement joins TRBV7-9 to TRBJ1-4; D perhaps matches TRBD1 (6 bases). This CDR3 comprises 13 residues. CDR1 SEHNR and CDR2 FQNEAQ come from the germline V gene (reference sequence). The V and J ends lost 8 bases and 7 bases respectively, with 14 bases between them. In DNA, the CDR3 is TGTGCCAGCTCTTCGGGGGGCGGTGAAAAACTGTTTTTT. Its translation: CASSSGGGEKLFF. The full variable domain, completed using reference TRBV7-9 and TRBJ1-4, is DTGVSQNPRHKITKRGQNVTFRCDPISEHNRLYWYRQTLGQGPEFLTYFQNEAQLEKSRLLSDRFSAERPKGSFSTLEIQRTEQGDSAMYLCASSSGGGEKLFFGSGTQLSVL.

V and J are TRBV19 and TRBJ1-1; D is unclear. Between the trimmed V and J ends, which lost 3 bases and 4 bases, there was a span of 9 bases. The CDR3 length is 13 residues. Looked up from germline, CDR1 is LNHDA and CDR2 is SQIVND (reference sequence). The CDR3 sequence is CASSIVEGTEAFF. CDR3 nucleotides: TGTGCCAGTAGTATTGTCGAGGGCACTGAAGCTTTCTTT.

CDR3 DNA: TGCGCCAGCAGCCAAGCAGGGTCGGACACTGAAGCTTTCTTT. This gives the protein CASSQAGSDTEAFF. The chain carries TRBV4-1 and TRBJ1-1, with a possible D match to TRBD1 (5 bases). V was cut by 1 base and J by 3 bases, with 9 bases left in between. This CDR3 spans 14 amino acids. Per germline, CDR1 MGHRA and CDR2 YSYEKL.